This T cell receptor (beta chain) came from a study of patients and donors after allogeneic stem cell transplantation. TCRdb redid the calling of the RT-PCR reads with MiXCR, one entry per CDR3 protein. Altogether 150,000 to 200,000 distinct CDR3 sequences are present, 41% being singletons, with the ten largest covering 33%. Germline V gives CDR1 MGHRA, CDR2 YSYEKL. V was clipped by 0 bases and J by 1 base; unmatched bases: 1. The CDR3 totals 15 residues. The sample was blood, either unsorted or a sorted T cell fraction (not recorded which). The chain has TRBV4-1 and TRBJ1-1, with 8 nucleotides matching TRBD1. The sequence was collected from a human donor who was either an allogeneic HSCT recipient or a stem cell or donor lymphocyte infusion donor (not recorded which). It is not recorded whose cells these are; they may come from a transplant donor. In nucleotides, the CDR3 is TGCGCCAGCAGCCAAGATCAGGGGGCGAACACTGAAGCTTTCTTT. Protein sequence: CASSQDQGANTEAFF.